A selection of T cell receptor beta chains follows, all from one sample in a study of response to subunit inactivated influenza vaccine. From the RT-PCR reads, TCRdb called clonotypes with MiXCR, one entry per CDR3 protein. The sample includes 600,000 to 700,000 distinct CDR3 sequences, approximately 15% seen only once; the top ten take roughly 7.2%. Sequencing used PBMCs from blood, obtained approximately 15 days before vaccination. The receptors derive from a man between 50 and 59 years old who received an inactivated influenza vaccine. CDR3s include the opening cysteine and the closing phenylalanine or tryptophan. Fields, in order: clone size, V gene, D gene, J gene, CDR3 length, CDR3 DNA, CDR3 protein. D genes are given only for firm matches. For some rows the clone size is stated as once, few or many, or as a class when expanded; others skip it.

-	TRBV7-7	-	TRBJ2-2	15	TGTGCTAGCAGTCCCCAACGGTCGAACACCGGGGAGCTGTTTTTT	CASSPQRSNTGELFF
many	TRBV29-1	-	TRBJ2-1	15	TGCAGCGTTGATGGGGCGGGTAAACCCTTAAATGAGCAGTTCTTC	CSVDGAGKPLNEQFF
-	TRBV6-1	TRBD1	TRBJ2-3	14	TGTGCCAGCACCGTAGGGACAGACGCAGATACGCAGTATTTT	CASTVGTDADTQYF
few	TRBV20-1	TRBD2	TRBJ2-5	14	TGCAGTGCTCCTCGGGAGGGGGTCCAAGAGACCCAGTACTTC	CSAPREGVQETQYF
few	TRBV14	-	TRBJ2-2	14	TGTGCCAGCAGCCATTCCGGATTCACCGGGGAGCTGTTTTTT	CASSHSGFTGELFF
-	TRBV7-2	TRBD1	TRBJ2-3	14	TGTGCCAGCAGCTCGACCCGGGACAGTAAATTGCAGTATTTT	CASSSTRDSKLQYF
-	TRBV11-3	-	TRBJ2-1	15	TGTGCCAGCAGCTTCTCCGGGAGCACCTACAATGAGCAGTTCTTC	CASSFSGSTYNEQFF
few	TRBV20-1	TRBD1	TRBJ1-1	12	TGCAGTGCGAACAGGGGCAACACTGAAGCTTTCTTT	CSANRGNTEAFF
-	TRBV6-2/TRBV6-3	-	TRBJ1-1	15	TGTGCCAGCAGTTACTTCCGGCTTATGAACACTGAAGCTTTCTTT	CASSYFRLMNTEAFF
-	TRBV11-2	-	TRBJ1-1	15	TGTGCCAGCACCCTTAGTGGGGCAGCTAACACTGAAGCTTTCTTT	CASTLSGAANTEAFF
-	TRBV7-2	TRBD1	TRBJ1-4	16	TGTGCCAGCAGCTTTGGACAGGGGGCAGCTAATGAAAAACTGTTTTTT	CASSFGQGAANEKLFF
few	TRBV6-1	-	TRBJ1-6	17	TGTGCCAGCAGCCGCGCGGTTTCGGGGGGATATAATTCACCCCTCCACTTT	CASSRAVSGGYNSPLHF
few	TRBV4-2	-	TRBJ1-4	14	TGTGCCAGCAGCCAAGATTTGCAGGGTGAAAAACTGTTTTTT	CASSQDLQGEKLFF
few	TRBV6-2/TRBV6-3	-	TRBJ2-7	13	TGTGCCAGCAGCCCGTACCGGTTAGACGAGCAGTACTTC	CASSPYRLDEQYF
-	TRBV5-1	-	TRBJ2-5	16	TGCGCCAGCAGCTTGTCACTCAGGGGGAGGAGAGAGACCCAGTACTTC	CASSLSLRGRRETQYF
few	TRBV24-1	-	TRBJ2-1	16	TGTGCCACCAGTGATCGCGGGCAGGACTCCTACAATGAGCAGTTCTTC	CATSDRGQDSYNEQFF
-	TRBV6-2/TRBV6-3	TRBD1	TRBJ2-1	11	TGTGCCAGCAGGCAGACAGGGGGGCAGTTCTTC	CASRQTGGQFF
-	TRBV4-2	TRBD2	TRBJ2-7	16	TGTGCCAGCAGCCAAGATTTTACTAGCGGCCCCTACGAGCAGTACTTC	CASSQDFTSGPYEQYF
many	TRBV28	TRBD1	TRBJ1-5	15	TGTGCCAGCAGCACAAGGACAGGATATAATCAGCCCCAGCATTTT	CASSTRTGYNQPQHF
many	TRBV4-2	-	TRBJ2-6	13	TGTGCCAGCAGCCAAGGTCTGGGCAACGTCCTGACTTTC	CASSQGLGNVLTF
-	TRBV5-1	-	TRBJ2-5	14	TGCGCCAGCAGACCCGGGGCTAATCAAGAGACCCAGTACTTC	CASRPGANQETQYF
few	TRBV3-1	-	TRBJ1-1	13	TGTGCCAGCAGCCAAGGGAAGAGGACTGAAGCTTTCTTT	CASSQGKRTEAFF
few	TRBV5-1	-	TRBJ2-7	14	TGCGCCAGCAGCTTGGCAGGACCGCCCTACGAGCAGTACTTC	CASSLAGPPYEQYF
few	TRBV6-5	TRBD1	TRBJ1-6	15	TGTGCCAGCAGTTCGGGACAGGGTGGCCATTCACCCCTCCACTTC	CASSSGQGGHSPLHF
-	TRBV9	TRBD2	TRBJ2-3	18	TGTGCCAGCAGCGTGAGAGGAGCGGGAGGGCCGAGGACAGATACGCAGTATTTT	CASSVRGAGGPRTDTQYF
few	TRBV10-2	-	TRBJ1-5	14	TGCGCCAGCAGTGATAGGAGCCGTAATCAGCCCCAGCATTTT	CASSDRSRNQPQHF
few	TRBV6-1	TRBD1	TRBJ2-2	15	TGTGCCAGCAGCAACAGGGGGAGGAACACCGGGGAGCTGTTTTTT	CASSNRGRNTGELFF
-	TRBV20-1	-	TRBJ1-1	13	TGCAGTGCTAGAGGGCCCGAGAACACTGAAGCTTTCTTT	CSARGPENTEAFF
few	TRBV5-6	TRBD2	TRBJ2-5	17	TGTGCCAGCAGCACAGGACTAGCGGGAGGACGAAAAGAGACCCAGTACTTC	CASSTGLAGGRKETQYF
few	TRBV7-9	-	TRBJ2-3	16	TGTGCCAGCAGCCTAACCGGGACGGTATCCGTAGATACGCAGTATTTT	CASSLTGTVSVDTQYF
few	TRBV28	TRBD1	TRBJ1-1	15	TGTGCCAGCAGCCCAGGGGGGGGCAGGGGCACTGAAGCTTTCTTT	CASSPGGGRGTEAFF
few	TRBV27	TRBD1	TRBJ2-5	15	TGTGCCAGCAGCACCGGGACAGGGGGCGGAGAGACCCAGTACTTC	CASSTGTGGGETQYF
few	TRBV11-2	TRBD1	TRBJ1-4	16	TGTGCCAGCAGCTTTTCCCTTGGCAGGGGGTCAGTAAAACTGTTTTTT	CASSFSLGRGSVKLFF
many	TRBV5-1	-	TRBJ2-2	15	TGCGCCAGCAGCCAAACGCCGGGGAACACCGGGGAGCTGTTTTTT	CASSQTPGNTGELFF
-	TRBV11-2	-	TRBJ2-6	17	TGTGCCAGCAGCTCTCAGCTGGCGCGGTCTGGGGCCAACGTCCTGACTTTC	CASSSQLARSGANVLTF
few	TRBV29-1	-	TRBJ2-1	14	TGCAGCGTTGAGCGAGCGCAAGCCTACAATGAGCAGTTCTTC	CSVERAQAYNEQFF
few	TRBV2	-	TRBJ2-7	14	TGTGCCAGCAGTGAGACTGGGGTATTCAGCGAGCAGTACTTC	CASSETGVFSEQYF
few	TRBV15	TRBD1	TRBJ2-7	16	TGTGCCACCAGCAGAGGGTTGGCAGGGGGAGCGCACGAGCAGTACTTC	CATSRGLAGGAHEQYF
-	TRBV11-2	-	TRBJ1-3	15	TGTGCCAGCAGCTCACAGGCGAGCTCTGGAAACACCATATATTTT	CASSSQASSGNTIYF
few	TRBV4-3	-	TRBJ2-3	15	TGCGCCAGCAGCCAAACCAATCAAAGACTAGATCCGCAGTATTTT	CASSQTNQRLDPQYF
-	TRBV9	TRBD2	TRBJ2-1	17	TGTGCCAGCAGCGCAAGCGGGGGGGCTTTATCCTACAATGAGCAGTTCTTC	CASSASGGALSYNEQFF
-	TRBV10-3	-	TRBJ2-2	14	TGTGCCATCAGTGAGTCGCGACGTCCCGGGGAGCTGTTTTTT	CAISESRRPGELFF
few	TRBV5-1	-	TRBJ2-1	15	TGCGCCAGCAGCTTGTATGATCCCGCCAACAATGAGCAGTTCTTC	CASSLYDPANNEQFF
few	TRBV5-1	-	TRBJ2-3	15	TGCGCCAGCACCCTGACAGGACATGCACGAGATACGCAGTATTTT	CASTLTGHARDTQYF
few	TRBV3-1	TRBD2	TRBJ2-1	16	TGTGCCAGCAGCCAAAACCTGAGGACTAGTGGCAATGAGCAGTTCTTC	CASSQNLRTSGNEQFF